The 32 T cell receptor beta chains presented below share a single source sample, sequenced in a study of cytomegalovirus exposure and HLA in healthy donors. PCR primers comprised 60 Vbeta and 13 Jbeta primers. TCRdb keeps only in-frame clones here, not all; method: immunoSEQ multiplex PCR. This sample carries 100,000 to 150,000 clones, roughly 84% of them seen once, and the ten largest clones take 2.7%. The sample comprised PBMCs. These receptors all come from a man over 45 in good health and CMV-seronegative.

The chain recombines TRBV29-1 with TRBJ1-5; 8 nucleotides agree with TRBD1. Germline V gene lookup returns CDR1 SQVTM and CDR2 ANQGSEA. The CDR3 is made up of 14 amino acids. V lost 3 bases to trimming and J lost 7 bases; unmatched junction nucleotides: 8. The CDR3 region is CSVDGQGAEQPQHF. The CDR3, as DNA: TGCAGCGTTGATGGCCAGGGGGCAGAACAGCCCCAGCATTTT.

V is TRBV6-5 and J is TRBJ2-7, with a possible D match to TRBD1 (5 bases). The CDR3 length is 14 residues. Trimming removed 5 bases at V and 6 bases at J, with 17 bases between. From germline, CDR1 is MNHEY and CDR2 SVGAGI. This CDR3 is CASSDDSVGLEQYF. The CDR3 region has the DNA TGTGCCAGCAGTGACGACAGCGTGGGTCTCGAGCAGTACTTC.

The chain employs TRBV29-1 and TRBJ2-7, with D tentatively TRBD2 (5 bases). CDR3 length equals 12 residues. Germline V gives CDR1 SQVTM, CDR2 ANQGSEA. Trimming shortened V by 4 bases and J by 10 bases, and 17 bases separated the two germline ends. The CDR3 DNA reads TGCAGCGTTGGAACCCACAGCGGAAAACAGTACTTC. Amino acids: CSVGTHSGKQYF.

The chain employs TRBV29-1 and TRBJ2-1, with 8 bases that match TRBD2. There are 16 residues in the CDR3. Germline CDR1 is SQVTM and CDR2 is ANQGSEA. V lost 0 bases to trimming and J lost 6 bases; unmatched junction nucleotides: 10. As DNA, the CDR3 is TGCAGCGTTGAAGATATCCAAGGACTAGCATCCAATGAGCAGTTCTTC. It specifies CSVEDIQGLASNEQFF.

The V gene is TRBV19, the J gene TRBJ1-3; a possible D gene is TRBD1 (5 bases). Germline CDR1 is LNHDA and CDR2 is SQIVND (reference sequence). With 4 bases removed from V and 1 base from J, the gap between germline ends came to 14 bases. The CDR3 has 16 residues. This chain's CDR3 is CASSTRTTTSGNTIYF. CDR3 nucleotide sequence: TGTGCCAGTAGTACCCGGACAACAACTTCTGGAAACACCATATATTTT. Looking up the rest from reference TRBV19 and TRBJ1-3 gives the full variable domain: DGGITQSPKYLFRKEGQNVTLSCEQNLNHDAMYWYRQDPGQGLRLIYYSQIVNDFQKGDIAEGYSVSREKKESFPLTVTSAQKNPTAFYLCASSTRTTTSGNTIYFGEGSWLTVV.

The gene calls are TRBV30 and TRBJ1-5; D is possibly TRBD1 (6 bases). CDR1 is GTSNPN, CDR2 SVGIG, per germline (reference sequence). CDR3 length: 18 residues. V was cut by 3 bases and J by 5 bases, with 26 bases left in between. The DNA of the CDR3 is TGTGCCTGGAGCAAGCTCGGGACATCTACGTCCGGGGATCAGCCCCAGCATTTT. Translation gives CAWSKLGTSTSGDQPQHF.

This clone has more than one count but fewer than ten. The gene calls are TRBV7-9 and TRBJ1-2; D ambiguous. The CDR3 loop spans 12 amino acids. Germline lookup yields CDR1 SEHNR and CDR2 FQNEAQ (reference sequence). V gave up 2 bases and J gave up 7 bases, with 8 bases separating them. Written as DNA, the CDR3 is TGTGCCAGCAGCTTAAAACAGACTGGCTACACCTTC. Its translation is CASSLKQTGYTF.

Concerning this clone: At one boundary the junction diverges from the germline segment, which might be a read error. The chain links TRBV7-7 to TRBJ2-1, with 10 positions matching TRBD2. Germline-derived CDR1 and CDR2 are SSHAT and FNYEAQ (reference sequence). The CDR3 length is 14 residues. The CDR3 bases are TGTGCTAGCAGCTTGAGCGGGGGGGCCCATGAGCAGTTCTTC. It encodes CASSLSGGAHEQFF.

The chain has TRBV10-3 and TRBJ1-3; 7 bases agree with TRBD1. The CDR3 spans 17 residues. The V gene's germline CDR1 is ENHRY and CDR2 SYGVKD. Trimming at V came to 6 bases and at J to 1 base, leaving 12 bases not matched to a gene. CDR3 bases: TGTGCCATCAGCGACCAGGACAGGAGAATTTCTGGAAACACCATATATTTT. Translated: CAISDQDRRISGNTIYF.

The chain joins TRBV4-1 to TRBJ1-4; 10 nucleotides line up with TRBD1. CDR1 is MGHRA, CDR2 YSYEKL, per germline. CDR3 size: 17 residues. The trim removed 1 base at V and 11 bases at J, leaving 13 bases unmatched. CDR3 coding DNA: TGCGCCAGCAGCCAAGGGGGGACAGGGGCAGAGACTTTGAAACTGTTTTTT. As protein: CASSQGGTGAETLKLFF.

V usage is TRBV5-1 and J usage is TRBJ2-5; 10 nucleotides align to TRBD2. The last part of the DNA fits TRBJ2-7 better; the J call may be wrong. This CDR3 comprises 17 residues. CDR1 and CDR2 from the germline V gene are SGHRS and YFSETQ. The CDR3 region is CASSLAPSGSYPYEQYF. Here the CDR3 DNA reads TGCGCCAGCAGCTTGGCGCCTAGCGGGAGCTACCCCTACGAGCAGTACTTC.

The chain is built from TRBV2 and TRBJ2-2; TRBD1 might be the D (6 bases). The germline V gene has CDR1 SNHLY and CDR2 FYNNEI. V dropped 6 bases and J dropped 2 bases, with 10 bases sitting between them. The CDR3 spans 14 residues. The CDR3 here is CASRTGPNTGELFF. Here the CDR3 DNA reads TGTGCCAGCAGGACAGGACCTAACACCGGGGAGCTGTTTTTT.

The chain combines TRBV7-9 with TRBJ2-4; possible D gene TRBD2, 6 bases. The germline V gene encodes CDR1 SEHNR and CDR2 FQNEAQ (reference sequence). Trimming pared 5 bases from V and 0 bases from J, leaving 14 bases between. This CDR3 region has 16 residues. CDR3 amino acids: CASSPGLQLAKNIQYF. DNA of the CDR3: TGTGCCAGCAGCCCGGGACTGCAACTAGCCAAAAACATTCAGTACTTC.

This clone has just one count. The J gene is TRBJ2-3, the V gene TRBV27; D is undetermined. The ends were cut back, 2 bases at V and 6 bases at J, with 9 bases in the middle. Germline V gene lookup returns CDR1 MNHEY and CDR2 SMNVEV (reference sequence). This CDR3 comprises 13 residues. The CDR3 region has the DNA TGTGCCAGCAGTTTAGGGTGGGCGGATACGCAGTATTTT. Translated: CASSLGWADTQYF.

CDR3: CASSLVPGFLRKLFF. For the CDR3, the DNA is TGCGCCAGCAGCTTGGTTCCAGGGTTTCTTCGAAAACTGTTTTTT. The chain combines TRBV5-1 with TRBJ1-4; possible D gene TRBD1, 5 bases. CDR1 is SGHRS, CDR2 YFSETQ, per germline. Trimming left V 0 bases short and J 10 bases short, with 16 bases between. The CDR3 runs 15 residues. The full variable domain, its missing parts supplied by reference TRBV5-1 and TRBJ1-4, is KAGVTQTPRYLIKTRGQQVTLSCSPISGHRSVSWYQQTPGQGLQFLFEYFSETQRNKGNFPGRFSGRQFSNSRSEMNVSTLELGDSALYLCASSLVPGFLRKLFFGSGTQLSVL.

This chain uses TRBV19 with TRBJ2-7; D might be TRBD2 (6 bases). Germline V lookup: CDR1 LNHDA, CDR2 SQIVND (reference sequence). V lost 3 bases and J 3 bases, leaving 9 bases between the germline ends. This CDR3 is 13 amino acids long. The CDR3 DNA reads TGTGCCAGTAGTATGGGACTGATCTACGAGCAGTACTTC. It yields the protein CASSMGLIYEQYF.

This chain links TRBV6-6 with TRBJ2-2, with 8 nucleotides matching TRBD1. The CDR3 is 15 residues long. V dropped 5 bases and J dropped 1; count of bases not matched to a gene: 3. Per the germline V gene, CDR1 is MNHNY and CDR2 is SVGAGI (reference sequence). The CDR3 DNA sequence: TGTGCCAGCAGTAGCAGGGGGCAGAACACCGGGGAGCTGTTTTTT. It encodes CASSSRGQNTGELFF.

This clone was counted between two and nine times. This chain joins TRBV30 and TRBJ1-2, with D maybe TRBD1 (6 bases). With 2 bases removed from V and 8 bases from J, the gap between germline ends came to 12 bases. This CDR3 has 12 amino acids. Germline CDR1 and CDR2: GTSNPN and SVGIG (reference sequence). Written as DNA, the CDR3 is TGTGCCTGGAGTCACACAGGGACAGGCTACACCTTC. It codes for CAWSHTGTGYTF.

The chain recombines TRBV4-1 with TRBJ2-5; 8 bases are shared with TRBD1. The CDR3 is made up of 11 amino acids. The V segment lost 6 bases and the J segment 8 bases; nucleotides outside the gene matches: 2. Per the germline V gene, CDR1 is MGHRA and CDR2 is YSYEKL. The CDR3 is CASRAGGTQYF. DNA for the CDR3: TGCGCCAGCAGAGCAGGGGGCACCCAGTACTTC.

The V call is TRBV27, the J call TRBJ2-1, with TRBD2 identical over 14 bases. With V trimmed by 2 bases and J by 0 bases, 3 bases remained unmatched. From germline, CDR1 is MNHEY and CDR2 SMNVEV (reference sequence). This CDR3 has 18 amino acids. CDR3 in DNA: TGTGCCAGCAGTTTAAAGACTAGCGGGGGGGGCTCCTACAATGAGCAGTTCTTC. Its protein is CASSLKTSGGGSYNEQFF.

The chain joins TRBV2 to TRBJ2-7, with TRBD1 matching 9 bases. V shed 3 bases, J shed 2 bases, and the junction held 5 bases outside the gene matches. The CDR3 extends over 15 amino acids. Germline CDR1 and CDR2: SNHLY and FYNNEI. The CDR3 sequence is CASSERTGVPYEQYF. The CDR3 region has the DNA TGTGCCAGCAGTGAGCGGACAGGGGTTCCCTACGAGCAGTACTTC.

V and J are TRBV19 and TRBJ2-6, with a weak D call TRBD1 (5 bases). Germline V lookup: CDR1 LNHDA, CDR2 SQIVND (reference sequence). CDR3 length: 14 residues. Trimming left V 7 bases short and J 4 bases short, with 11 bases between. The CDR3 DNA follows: TGTGCCAGTATTGACAGTCCCGGGGCCAACGTCCTGACTTTC. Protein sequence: CASIDSPGANVLTF.

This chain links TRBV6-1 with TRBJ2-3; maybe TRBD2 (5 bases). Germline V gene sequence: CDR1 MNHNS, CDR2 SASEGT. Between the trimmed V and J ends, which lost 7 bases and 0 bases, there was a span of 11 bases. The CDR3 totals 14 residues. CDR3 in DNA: TGTGCCAGCAAAAATAGCGTGAGCACAGATACGCAGTATTTT. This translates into CASKNSVSTDTQYF.

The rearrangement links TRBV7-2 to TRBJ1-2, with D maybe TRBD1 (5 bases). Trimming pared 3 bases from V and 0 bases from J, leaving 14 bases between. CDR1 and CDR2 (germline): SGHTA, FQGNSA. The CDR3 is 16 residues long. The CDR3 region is CASSFLFRGSNYGYTF. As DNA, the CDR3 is TGTGCCAGCAGCTTCCTGTTTAGGGGATCTAACTATGGCTACACCTTC.

The CDR3: CASSEVQIESYNSPLHF. In DNA form, the CDR3 reads TGTGCCAGCAGTGAAGTCCAAATTGAGTCCTATAATTCACCCCTCCACTTT. The gene calls are TRBV6-1 and TRBJ1-6, with D hard to call. The CDR3 length is 17 residues. Germline-derived CDR1 and CDR2 are MNHNS and SASEGT. The V and J ends lost 1 base and 1 base respectively, with 11 bases between them.

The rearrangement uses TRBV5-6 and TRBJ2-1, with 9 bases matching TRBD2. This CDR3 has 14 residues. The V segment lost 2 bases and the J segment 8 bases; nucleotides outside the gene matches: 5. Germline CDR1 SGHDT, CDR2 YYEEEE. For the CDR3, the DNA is TGTGCCAGCAGCTTCGGTAGCGGGGGCGATGAGCAGTTCTTC. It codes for CASSFGSGGDEQFF.

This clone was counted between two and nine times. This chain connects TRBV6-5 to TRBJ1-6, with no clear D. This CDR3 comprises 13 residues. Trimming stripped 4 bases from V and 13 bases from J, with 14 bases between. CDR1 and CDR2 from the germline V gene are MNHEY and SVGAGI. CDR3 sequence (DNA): TGTGCCAGCAGTTCTGGGCCTCGTAGGCCCCTCCACTTT. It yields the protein CASSSGPRRPLHF.

In DNA, the CDR3 is TGTGCCAGTAGTCTACAGGGCACCGACACTGAAGCTTTCTTT. It specifies CASSLQGTDTEAFF. The genes are TRBV19 and TRBJ1-1; D may be TRBD1 (6 bases). Trimming shortened V by 5 bases and J by 3 bases, and 13 bases separated the two germline ends. The CDR3 loop spans 14 amino acids. CDR1 and CDR2 (germline): LNHDA, SQIVND (reference sequence).

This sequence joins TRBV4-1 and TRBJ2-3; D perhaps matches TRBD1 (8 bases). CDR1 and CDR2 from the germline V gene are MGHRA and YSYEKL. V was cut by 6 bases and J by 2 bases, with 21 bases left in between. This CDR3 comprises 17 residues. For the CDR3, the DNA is TGCGCCAGCAGAGGGAGGGGACAGGCGGTGGTCACAGATACGCAGTATTTT. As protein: CASRGRGQAVVTDTQYF.

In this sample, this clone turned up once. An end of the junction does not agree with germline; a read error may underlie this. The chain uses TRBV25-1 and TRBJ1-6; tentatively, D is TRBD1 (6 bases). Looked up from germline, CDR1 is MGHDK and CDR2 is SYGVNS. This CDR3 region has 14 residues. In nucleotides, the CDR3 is TGTGCCAGCAGTGTGGACAGTTCGAATTCACCCCCCCACTTT. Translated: CASSVDSSNSPPHF.

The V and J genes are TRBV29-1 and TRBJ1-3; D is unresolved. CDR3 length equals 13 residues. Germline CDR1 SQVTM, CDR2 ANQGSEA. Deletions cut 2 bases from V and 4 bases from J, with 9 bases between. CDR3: CSVEQRGGNTIYF. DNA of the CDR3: TGCAGCGTTGAACAAAGAGGAGGAAACACCATATATTTT.

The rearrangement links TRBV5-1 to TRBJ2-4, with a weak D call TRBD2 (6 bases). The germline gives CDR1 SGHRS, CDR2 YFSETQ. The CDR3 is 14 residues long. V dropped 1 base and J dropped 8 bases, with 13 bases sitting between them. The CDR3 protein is CASSLNTSPDIQYF. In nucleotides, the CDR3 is TGCGCCAGCAGCTTGAATACTAGCCCCGACATTCAGTACTTC.